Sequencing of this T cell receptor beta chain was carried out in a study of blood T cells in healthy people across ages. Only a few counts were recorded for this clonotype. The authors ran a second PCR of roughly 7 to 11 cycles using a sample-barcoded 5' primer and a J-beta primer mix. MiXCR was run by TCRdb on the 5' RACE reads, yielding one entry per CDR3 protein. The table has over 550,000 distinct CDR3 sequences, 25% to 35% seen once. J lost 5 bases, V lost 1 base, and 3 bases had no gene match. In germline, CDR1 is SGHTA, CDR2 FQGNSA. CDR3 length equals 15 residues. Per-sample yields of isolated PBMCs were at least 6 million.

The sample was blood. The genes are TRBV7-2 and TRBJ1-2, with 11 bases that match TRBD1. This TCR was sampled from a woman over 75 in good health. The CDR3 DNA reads TGTGCCAGCAGCTTAGGGGGACAGGGGGGATATGGCTACACCTTC. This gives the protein CASSLGGQGGYGYTF.